This T cell receptor (beta chain) came from a study of neurological immune-mediated disorders (dated by TCRdb to between 2018 and 2021). Broadly, across the study: Peripheral blood TCR-beta repertoires from patients with HTLV-I-associated myelopathy (HAM/TSP), patients with multiple sclerosis, and healthy controls were compared in the study using UMI-based sequencing. Longitudinal samples, technical triplicates and paired sorted CD4+ and CD8+ T-cell subsets, alongside PBMC samples, were included among the approximately 110 TCR-beta libraries. The cohort comprised about 71 subjects: roughly 15 HAM/TSP patients, 35 or so multiple sclerosis patients and around 20 healthy controls. What the work shows at the level of the full study, not this receptor alone: No identical CDR3 amino acid sequences were shared among expanded clones across subjects, suggesting private TCR-beta repertoires in all groups. TCR clonal expansion was highest in HAM/TSP patients and lowest in MS patients, with MS patients falling below even healthy controls.

As regards this clonotype: No cognate antigen has been identified for it. No much larger clone exists at a distance of one base, and base qualities are not known.

Blood bank volunteers in Maryland, USA served as the healthy controls. For the unsorted PBMC libraries, 2 million PBMCs were stored in RNAlater at -80 degrees C until RNA extraction and were used to generate the libraries. Peripheral blood was subjected to Ficoll-Hypaque density gradient centrifugation to isolate PBMCs, which were then cryopreserved in liquid nitrogen. cDNA synthesis used template-switch 5'RACE with a primer carrying a 10-nucleotide random unique molecular identifier tagging each TCR transcript. Every sequencing run covered 15-18 subjects and yielded more than 200 million TCR-beta sequences. Total RNA was extracted with the RNeasy kit. The KAPA Real-time Library Amplification kit was used to amplify TCR-beta VDJ regions with primers targeting the TCR constant region and the 5'RACE anchor. Sample indexes and Illumina adaptors were added in a first PCR, after which library yield was increased in a second PCR. After Ampure bead purification, the roughly 650 bp TCR product was size-selected on a 2% E-gel SizeSelection system. Before pooling, libraries had their quality checked on a Bioanalyzer, their concentration measured with Qubit, and their quantity determined with the Kapa Library Quantification kit. An Illumina HiSeq 2500 was used to sequence the libraries paired-end at 2 x 150 bp. To increase sequence diversity, roughly 24-32% phiX was spiked into each library pool. In the paper's pipeline: The quality-filtered reads were processed with the UMI-based MiGEC pipeline, whose error correction step removed more than 85% of the raw TCR sequences. VDJ genes were aligned to IMGT germline references, and clonotypes were defined by unique CDR3 amino acid sequence plus V-J genes. Clonal expansion, Shannon diversity, and CDR3 relatedness (CalcPairwiseDistances, ClusterSamples) were evaluated with VDJtools, and phylogenetic trees were built with CLCbio workbench. Expanded clones were defined as having at least 8 unique UMIs, based on coefficient-of-variation modelling across technical triplicates. TCRdb reworked the public reads: Q25 trimming with fastp, MiXCR clone assembly, productive beta chains retained. Under each unique CDR3 protein, matching rows form one entry showing the most common genes and DNA. These V and J calls rely on TCRdb rather than the paper's analysis. The sample contains tens of thousands of distinct CDR3 sequences, 9% to 15% of them found a single time. The ten largest clonotypes hold approximately 7.8% of the sample.

Trimming at the junction amounts to 6 bases on V and 7 bases on J, and the germline ends lie 20 bases apart. The germline V gene yields SGHTS for CDR1 and YDEGEE for CDR2. Including cysteine and phenylalanine, the CDR3 has 15 amino acids. The only DNA kept is the CDR3, 45 bases in frame from the first base. The material sequenced was PBMCs. The receptor was isolated from a man in his sixties in good health. The sequence links TRBV5-8 to TRBJ2-1; 7 matching bases give a weak D call of TRBD2. Here the CDR3 is given as CASTEGGDLGNEQFF. The DNA sequence is given as TGTGCCAGCACCGAGGGGGGGGATTTGGGGAATGAGCAGTTCTTC.